This TCR beta chain was obtained from a study of T cell clones after liver transplantation. On the study more broadly: Graft-donor-reactive sequences were compared with third-party-reactive TCRbeta sequences from pre-transplant mixed lymphocyte reactions. Tolerant meant at least one year fully off immunosuppression without liver enzymes above twice normal. Standard immunosuppression, with no induction, continued until 12-24 months after transplant.

Sequencing used immunoSEQ multiplex PCR; TCRdb keeps in-frame clones, though not all of them. The table lists roughly 62,000 clones, about 73% of them singletons. The sample here was CD4+ T cells from blood, taken at the approximately 16-month timepoint. This clonotype was sampled from a human patient who received a liver transplant. Some T cells may have come from the graft donor.

The CDR3 region has the DNA TGTGCCAGCAGCCAAGATCTGGCAAGGCCTATTCCTAATGAGCAGTTCTTC. Residues: CASSQDLARPIPNEQFF. V is TRBV14 and J is TRBJ2-1; no clear D gene. The V end lost 0 bases, the J end lost 7 bases, and 19 bases lay between the germline ends. This CDR3 is 17 amino acids long. Germline CDR1 reads SGHDN; CDR2 reads FVKESK.